These T cell receptor beta chains were read from a single sample in a study of beta chain features in type 1 diabetes. The method was immunoSEQ multiplex PCR; TCRdb's version includes in-frame clones alone and lacks a portion of them. The sample carries 300,000 to 400,000 clones, roughly 8% recorded once. Sequenced material: central memory CD4+ T cells from blood. Receptors were obtained from a young woman in good health. Both conserved end residues are part of each CDR3. D genes are given only for firm matches.

>TRBJ2-5|TRBD2|TRBV28
CASLPGRGGETQYF
>TRBJ1-2|NA|TRBV6-1
CASSDPGTGNYGYTF
>TRBJ2-2|NA|TRBV27
CASSLSNTGELFF
>TRBJ2-1|NA|TRBV11-2
CASSFTRIGIREQFF
>TRBJ1-4|NA|TRBV7-9
CASSLTGFANEKLFF
>TRBJ2-5|NA|TRBV2
CASRFNEGEETQYF
>TRBJ2-3|NA|TRBV7-9
CASSFGGMADTQYF
>TRBJ1-5|NA|TRBV28
CASSLGSNQPQHF
>TRBJ2-7|NA|TRBV9
CASSVGVALQF
>TRBJ2-7|NA|TRBV7-2
CASSLALGESSYEQYF
>TRBJ1-1|NA|TRBV25-1
CASSDQVNTEAFF
>TRBJ1-4|NA|TRBV4-2
CASSQALGATNEKLFF
>TRBJ2-5|TRBD1|TRBV5-1
CASSRDRGETQYF
>TRBJ2-3|NA|TRBV5-1
CASSLVGSTTDTQYF
>TRBJ2-6|NA|TRBV5-6
CASSLKWGWRSGANVLTF
>TRBJ2-1|TRBD2|TRBV7-9
CASSLLGTSVLGPYNEQFF
>TRBJ2-3|TRBD1|TRBV7-2
CASSLGPGQGSTDTQYF
>TRBJ2-6|NA|TRBV6-6
CASCFGGANVLTF
>TRBJ2-1|NA|TRBV2
CASSRDLAWEQFF
>TRBJ1-5|NA|TRBV15
CATSRDKGYNQPQHF
>TRBJ1-1|NA|TRBV6-6
CASSYNTGNTEAFF
>TRBJ2-6|NA|TRBV4-2
CASSQFLGGAGANVLTF
>TRBJ2-4|NA|TRBV7-9
CASSLRNTENIQYF
>TRBJ2-7|NA|TRBV10-3
CAISESALTARSEQYF
>TRBJ2-1|TRBD1|TRBV13
CASSRQGQLSYNEQFF
>TRBJ2-5|NA|TRBV7-6
CASSALGTSYQETQYF
>TRBJ2-1|NA|TRBV4-2
CASSQVDTSYAFQFF